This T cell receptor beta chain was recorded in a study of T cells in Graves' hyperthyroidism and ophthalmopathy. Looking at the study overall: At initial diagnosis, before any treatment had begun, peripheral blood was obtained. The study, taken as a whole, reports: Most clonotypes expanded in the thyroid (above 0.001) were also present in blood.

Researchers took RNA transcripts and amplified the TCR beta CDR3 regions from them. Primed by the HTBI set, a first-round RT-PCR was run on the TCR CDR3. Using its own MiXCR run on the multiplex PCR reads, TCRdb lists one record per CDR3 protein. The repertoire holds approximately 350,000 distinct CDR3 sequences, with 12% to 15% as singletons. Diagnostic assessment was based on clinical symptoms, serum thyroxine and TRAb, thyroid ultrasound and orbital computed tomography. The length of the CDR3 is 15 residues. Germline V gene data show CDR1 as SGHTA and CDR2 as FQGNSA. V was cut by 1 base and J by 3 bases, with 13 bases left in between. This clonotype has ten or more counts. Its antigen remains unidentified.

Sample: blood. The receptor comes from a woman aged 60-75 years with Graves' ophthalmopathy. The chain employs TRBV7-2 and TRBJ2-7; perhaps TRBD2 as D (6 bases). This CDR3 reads CASSLGIWGDYEQYF. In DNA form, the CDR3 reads TGTGCCAGCAGCTTAGGAATTTGGGGGGACTACGAGCAGTACTTC.